Listed below are T cell receptor beta chains from one sample, sequenced in a study of blood T cell repertoires in COVID-19. Using immunoSEQ multiplex PCR, the repertoire was profiled, and TCRdb retains in-frame clones only, with some absent. The table shows about 410,000 clones, with approximately 89% occurring only once. Sequenced input: PBMCs or T cells enriched from blood (not recorded which). All receptors derive from a woman aged 25 to 39 who had recovered from COVID-19. CDR3s include the opening cysteine and the closing phenylalanine or tryptophan.

>TRBJ1-1|TRBV27
CASSPIGGELNTEAFF
>TRBJ2-7|TRBV11-3
CASSRQGGDEQYF
>TRBJ1-2|TRBV29-1
CSGSGQTYEGYTF
>TRBJ2-3|TRBV7-9
CASSRYLGQGPFSTDTQYF
>TRBJ2-7|TRBV27
CACGWDRSHEQYF
>TRBJ1-5|TRBV28
CASSLSFSPWTGLNQPQHF
>TRBJ1-1|TRBV27
CASSLSPGPTAFF
>TRBJ1-2|TRBV9
CASSGPRYTF
>TRBJ1-1|TRBV30
CAWSIGRAEAFF
>TRBJ2-2|TRBV27
CASAGRTSKGELFF
>TRBJ2-1|TRBV6-5
CASRSVGTSYNEQFF
>TRBJ2-5|TRBV30
CAWRGGLPNQETQYF